This T cell receptor (beta chain) was captured by sequencing in a study of shared clonotypes between healthy human individuals. Some clones are missing from TCRdb's copy, which holds only in-frame ones; the method was immunoSEQ multiplex PCR. The data hold about 490,000 clones, with 76% observed a single time. The germline CDR1 and CDR2 sequences are MNHEY and SMNVEV (reference sequence). Trimming pared 0 bases from V and 0 bases from J, leaving 17 bases between. The CDR3 runs to 19 residues. The receptor's source is a woman between 40 and 50 years old in good health. Some clones in this sample may be carry-over from other donors' samples. The rearrangement uses TRBV27 and TRBJ2-2; D is uncertain. The specimen was PBMCs. The CDR3 region is CASSLSDRWDGTNTGELFF. In DNA, the CDR3 is TGTGCCAGCAGTTTATCGGACCGGTGGGATGGAACGAACACCGGGGAGCTGTTTTTT.